What follows describes a single T cell receptor beta chain. What it binds is unknown. Cells that had been cultured for nine to eleven days were the source of isolated CD4+ T cells. Each participant was administered two doses of either the BNT162b2 or the mRNA-1273 vaccine. Half of the medium was exchanged for IL-2 medium on both days 3 and 7. The sample belongs to a study of vaccination effects on CD4 cells after COVID-19. The protocol was immunoSEQ multiplex PCR, while the TCRdb copy is restricted to in-frame clones and leaves out a portion. The sample holds 70,000 or so clones, about 73% seen once. Germline V gene data show CDR1 as GTSNPN and CDR2 as SVGIG (reference sequence). This CDR3 spans 14 amino acids. The J segment lost 4 bases and the V segment lost 3 bases, leaving 5 bases of the junction unmatched.

The source material was CD4+ T cells from PBMCs cultured without peptide, sampled after COVID-19 vaccination. The chain recombines TRBV30 with TRBJ1-1, with 10 bases identical to TRBD1. The source of this sequence is a human donor who received a COVID-19 vaccine. CDR3 in amino acids: CAWSRDRGATEAFF. DNA for the CDR3: TGTGCCTGGAGCCGGGACAGGGGTGCCACTGAAGCTTTCTTT.